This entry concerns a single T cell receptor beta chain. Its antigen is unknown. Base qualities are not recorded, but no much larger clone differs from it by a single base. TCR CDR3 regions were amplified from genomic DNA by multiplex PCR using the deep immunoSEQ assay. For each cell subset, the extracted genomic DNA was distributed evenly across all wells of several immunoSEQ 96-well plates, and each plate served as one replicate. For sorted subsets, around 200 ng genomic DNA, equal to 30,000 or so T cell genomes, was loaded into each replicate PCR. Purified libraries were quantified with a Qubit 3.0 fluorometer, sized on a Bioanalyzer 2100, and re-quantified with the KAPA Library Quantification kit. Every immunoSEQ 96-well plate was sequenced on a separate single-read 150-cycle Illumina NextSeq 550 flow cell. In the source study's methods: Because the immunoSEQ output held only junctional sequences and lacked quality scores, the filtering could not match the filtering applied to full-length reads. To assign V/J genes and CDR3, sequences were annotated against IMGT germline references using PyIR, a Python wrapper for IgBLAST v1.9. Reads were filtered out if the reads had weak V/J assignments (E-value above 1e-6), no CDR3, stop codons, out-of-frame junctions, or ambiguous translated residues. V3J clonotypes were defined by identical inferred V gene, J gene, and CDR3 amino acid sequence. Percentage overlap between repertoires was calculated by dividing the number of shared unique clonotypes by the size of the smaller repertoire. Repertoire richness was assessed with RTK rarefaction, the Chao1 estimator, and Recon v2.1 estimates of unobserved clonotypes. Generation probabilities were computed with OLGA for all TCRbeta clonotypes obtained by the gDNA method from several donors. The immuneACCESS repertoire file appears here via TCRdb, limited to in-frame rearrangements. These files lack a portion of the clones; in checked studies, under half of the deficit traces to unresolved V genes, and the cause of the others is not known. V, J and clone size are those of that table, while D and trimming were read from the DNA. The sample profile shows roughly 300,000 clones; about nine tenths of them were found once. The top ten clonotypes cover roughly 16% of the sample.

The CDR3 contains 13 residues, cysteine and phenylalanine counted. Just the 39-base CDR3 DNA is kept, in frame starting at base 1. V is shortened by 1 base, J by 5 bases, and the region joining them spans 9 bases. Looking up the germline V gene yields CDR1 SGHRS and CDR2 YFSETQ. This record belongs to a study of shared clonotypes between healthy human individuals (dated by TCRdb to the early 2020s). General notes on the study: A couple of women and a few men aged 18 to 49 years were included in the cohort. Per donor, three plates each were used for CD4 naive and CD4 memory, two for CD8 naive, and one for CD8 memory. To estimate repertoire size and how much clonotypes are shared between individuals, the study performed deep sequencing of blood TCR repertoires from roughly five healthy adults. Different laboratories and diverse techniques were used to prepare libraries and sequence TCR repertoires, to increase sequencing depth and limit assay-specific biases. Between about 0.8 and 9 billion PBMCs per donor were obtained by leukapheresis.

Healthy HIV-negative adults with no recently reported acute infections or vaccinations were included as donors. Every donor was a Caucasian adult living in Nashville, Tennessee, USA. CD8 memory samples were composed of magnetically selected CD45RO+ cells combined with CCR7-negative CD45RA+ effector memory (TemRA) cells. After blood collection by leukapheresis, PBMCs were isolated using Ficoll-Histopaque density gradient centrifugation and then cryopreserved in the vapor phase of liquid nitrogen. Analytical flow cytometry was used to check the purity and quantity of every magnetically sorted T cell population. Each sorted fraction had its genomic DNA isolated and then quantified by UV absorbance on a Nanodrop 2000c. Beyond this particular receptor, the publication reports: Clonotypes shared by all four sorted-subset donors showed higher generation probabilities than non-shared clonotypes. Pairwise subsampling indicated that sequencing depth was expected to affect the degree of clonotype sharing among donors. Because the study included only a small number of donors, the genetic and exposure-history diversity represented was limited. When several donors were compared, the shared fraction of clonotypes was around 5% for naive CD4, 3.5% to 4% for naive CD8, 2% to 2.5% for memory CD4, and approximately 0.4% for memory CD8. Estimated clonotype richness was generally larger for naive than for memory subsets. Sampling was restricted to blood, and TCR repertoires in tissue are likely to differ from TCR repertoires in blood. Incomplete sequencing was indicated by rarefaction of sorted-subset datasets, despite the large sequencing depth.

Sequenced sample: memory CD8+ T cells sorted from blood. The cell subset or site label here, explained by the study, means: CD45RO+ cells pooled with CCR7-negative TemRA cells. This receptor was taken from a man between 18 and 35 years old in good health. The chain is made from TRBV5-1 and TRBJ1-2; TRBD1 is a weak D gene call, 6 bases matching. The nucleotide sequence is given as TGCGCCAGCAGCTTGCAGGGGTGGTATGGCTACACCTTC. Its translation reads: CASSLQGWYGYTF. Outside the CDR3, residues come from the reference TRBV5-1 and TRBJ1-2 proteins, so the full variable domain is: KAGVTQTPRYLIKTRGQQVTLSCSPISGHRSVSWYQQTPGQGLQFLFEYFSETQRNKGNFPGRFSGRQFSNSRSEMNVSTLELGDSALYLCASSLQGWYGYTFGSGTRLTVV.